The sequence of this TCR beta chain was determined in a study of blood T cell repertoires in COVID-19. The table came from immunoSEQ multiplex PCR; TCRdb's copy has only in-frame clones and leaves some out. The data contain 150,000 to 200,000 clones, about 85% of them seen just once; the ten biggest clones take up about 0.98%. V lost 5 bases to trimming and J lost 3 bases, with 11 bases between them. Germline-derived CDR1 and CDR2 are SGHRS and YFSETQ. The CDR3 consists of 13 residues. Sequencing was done on a sample of peripheral blood. This receptor was taken from a young man with acute or convalescent COVID-19. The rearrangement links TRBV5-1 to TRBJ1-2, with D perhaps matching TRBD1 (6 bases). The CDR3 spells CASRNPGDYGYTF. DNA for the CDR3: TGCGCCAGCAGGAACCCAGGGGACTATGGCTACACCTTC.